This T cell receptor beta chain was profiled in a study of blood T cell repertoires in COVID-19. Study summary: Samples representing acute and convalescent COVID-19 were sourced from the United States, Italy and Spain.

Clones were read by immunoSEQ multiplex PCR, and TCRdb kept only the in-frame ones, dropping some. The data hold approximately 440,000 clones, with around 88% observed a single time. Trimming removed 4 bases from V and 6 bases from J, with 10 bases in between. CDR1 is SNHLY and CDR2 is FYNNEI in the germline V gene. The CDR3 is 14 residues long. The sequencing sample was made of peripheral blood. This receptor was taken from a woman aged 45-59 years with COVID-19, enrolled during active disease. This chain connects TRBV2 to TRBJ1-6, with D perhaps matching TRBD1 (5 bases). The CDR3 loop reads CASSGDSPNSPLHF. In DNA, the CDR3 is TGTGCCAGCAGTGGAGACAGCCCTAATTCACCCCTCCACTTT.